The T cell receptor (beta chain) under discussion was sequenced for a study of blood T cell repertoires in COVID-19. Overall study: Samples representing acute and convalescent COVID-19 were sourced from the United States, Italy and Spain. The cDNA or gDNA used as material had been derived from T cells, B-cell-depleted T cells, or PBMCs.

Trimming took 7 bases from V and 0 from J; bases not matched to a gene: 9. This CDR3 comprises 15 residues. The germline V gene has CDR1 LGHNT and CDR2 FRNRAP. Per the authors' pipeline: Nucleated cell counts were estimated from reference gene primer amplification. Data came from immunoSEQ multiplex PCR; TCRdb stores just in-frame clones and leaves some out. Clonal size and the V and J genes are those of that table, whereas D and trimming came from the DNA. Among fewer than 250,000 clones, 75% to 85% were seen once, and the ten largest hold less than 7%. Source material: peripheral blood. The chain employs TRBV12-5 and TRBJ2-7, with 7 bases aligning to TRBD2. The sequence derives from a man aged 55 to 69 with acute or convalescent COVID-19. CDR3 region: CASAGAGGGSYEQYF. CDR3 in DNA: TGTGCTAGTGCCGGGGCGGGCGGGGGCTCCTACGAGCAGTACTTC.